This TCR beta chain comes out of a study of CD8 T cells in ankylosing spondylitis. This clonotype appeared a few times. No antigen is known for it. Study-wide points: Earlier studies detected some motif variants in reactive arthritis synovial fluid and blood. A TCR beta motif of about 8 highly homologous variants seemed to mark ankylosing spondylitis blood. Clones linked to the disease showed a CD8+ phenotype. They occurred at relatively low frequencies in peripheral blood.

Trimming removed 0 bases from V and 4 bases from J; junction bases left unmatched: 8. The CDR3 runs 16 residues. Germline CDR1 and CDR2: SQVTM and ANQGSEA. TCRdb processed the 5' RACE reads anew with MiXCR; each CDR3 protein has one entry. The data contain 250,000 to 350,000 distinct CDR3 sequences, around 20% of them singletons. The genes are TRBV29-1 and TRBJ2-5; 10 positions agree with TRBD1. Sequencing was performed on blood, either unsorted or a sorted T cell fraction (not recorded which). This sequence was found in a male donor with ankylosing spondylitis or in good health (not recorded which). CDR3 nucleotide sequence: TGCAGCGTTGAAGACCCGACAGGGGGCTCGGTAGAGACCCAGTACTTC. Encoded protein: CSVEDPTGGSVETQYF.